This T cell receptor beta chain was retrieved from a study of vaccination and CD4 T cells after COVID-19. Study-wide background: Investigators drew the post-COVID samples a median approximately 92 days after diagnosis, with a range of 35 to 161.

Treatment reported: roughly 10-day PBMC culture with coronavirus spike peptide pools or control peptides (ViraFEST assay). Unexposed donor CD4+ T cells predated the COVID-19 pandemic, collected 2011-2018. The CDR3 consists of 18 residues. J lost 0 bases, V lost 5 bases, and 16 bases had no gene match. Germline V gene lookup returns CDR1 SGHRS and CDR2 YFSETQ. With the Oncomine TCR Beta short-read assay, DNA from cultured CD4+ T cells was sequenced. TCRdb called the PCR reads again in MiXCR, with one record for every CDR3 protein. This repertoire shows fewer than 2,500 distinct CDR3 sequences, about a fifth found once; its top ten account for roughly 52%. About this clonotype: Antigen specificity is unknown.

Input material: CD4+ T cells from blood, cultured in vitro. This clonotype originated in a human donor in good health. V gene TRBV5-1 combines with J gene TRBJ2-7; 8 bases match TRBD1. The CDR3 DNA follows: TGCGCCAGCAGTTTAGACAGGGGCGCTTCGTGGAGCTCCTACGAGCAGTACTTC. Residues: CASSLDRGASWSSYEQYF.